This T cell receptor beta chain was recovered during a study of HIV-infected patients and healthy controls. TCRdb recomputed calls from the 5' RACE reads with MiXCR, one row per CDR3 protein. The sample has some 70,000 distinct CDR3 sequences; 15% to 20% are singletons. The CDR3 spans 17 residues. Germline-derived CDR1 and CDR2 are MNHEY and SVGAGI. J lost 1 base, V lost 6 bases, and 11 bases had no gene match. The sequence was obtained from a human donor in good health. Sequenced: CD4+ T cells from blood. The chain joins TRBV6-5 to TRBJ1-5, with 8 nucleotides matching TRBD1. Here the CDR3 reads CASSQTSGGGSNQPQHF. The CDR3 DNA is TGTGCCAGCAGCCAGACGTCAGGGGGCGGAAGCAATCAGCCCCAGCATTTT.